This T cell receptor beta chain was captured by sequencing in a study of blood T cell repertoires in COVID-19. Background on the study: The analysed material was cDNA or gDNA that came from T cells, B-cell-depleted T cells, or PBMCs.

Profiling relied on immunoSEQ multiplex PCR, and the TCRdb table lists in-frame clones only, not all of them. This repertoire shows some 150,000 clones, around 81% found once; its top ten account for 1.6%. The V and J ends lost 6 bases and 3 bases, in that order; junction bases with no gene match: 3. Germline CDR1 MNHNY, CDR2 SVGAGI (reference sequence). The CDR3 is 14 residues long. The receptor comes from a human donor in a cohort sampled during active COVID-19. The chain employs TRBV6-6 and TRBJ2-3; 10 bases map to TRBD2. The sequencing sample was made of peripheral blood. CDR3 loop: CASRTSGRTDTQYF. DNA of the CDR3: TGTGCCAGCAGGACTAGCGGGCGTACAGATACGCAGTATTTT.